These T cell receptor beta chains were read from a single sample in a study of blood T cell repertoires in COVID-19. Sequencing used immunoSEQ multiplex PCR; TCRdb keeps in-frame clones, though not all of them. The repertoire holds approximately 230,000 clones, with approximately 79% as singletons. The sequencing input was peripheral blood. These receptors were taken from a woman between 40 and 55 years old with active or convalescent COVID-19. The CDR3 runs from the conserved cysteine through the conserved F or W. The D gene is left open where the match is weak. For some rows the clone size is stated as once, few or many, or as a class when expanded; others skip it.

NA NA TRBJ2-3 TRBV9 TGTGCCAGCAGCGCGGGACTCAGCACAGATACGCAGTATTTT CASSAGLSTDTQYF
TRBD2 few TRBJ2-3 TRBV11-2 TGTGCCAGCAGCTTGAATTCTAGGCGGGGGGGGGATACGCAGTATTTT CASSLNSRRGGDTQYF
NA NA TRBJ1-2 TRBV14 TGTGCCAGCAGCCGCCTCGGGGTGATTATGGAAGGCTACACCTTC CASSRLGVIMEGYTF
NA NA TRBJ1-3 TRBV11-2 TGTGCCAGCAGCTTAGATTCAGAATTGATCTCTGGAAACACCATATATTTT CASSLDSELISGNTIYF
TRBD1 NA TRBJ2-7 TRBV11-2 TGTGCCAGCAGCTTATCCGGACAGGGGGCGAGGGGCGAGCAGTACTTC CASSLSGQGARGEQYF
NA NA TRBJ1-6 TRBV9 TGTGCCAGCAGCCCATCAGCGGGGACAAATAATTCACCCCTCCACTTT CASSPSAGTNNSPLHF
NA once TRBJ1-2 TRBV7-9 TGTGCCAGCAGCTTAGGTCGGAGTTATGGCTACACCTTC CASSLGRSYGYTF
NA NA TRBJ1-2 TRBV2 TGTGCCAGCGCCGTTAGTGGTTCCTATGGCTACACCTTC CASAVSGSYGYTF
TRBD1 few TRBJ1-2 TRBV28 TGTGCCGTCGAGGACAGGGAGGTATATGGCTACACCTTC CAVEDREVYGYTF
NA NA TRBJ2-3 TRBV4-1 TGCGCCAGCAGCCAAAAGGGCGGGGCCACAGATACGCAGTATTTT CASSQKGGATDTQYF
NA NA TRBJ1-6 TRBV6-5 TGTGCCAGCAGCCAAACTGGACTCGGGGATTCACCCCTCCACTTT CASSQTGLGDSPLHF
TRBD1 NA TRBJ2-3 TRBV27 TGTGCCAGCAGTGGACAGGGTGTAGATACGCAGTATTTT CASSGQGVDTQYF
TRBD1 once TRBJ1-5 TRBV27 TGTGCCAGCAGTCCAAGACAGGGGTACGACAATCAGCCCCAGCATTTT CASSPRQGYDNQPQHF
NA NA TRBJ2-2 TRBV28 TGTGCCAGCGGCTTAGGGGGCACCGGGGAGCTGTTTTTT CASGLGGTGELFF
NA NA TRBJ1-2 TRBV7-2 TGTGCCAGCAGCTTAGCGGCTGCTAGAGGCTACACCTTC CASSLAAARGYTF
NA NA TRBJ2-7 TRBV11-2 TGTGCCAGCAGAGAGGCAGGGTTGGGCGAGCAGTACTTC CASREAGLGEQYF
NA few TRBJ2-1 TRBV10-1 TGCGCCAGCAGCGCCGACAGGAACAATGAGCAGTTCTTC CASSADRNNEQFF
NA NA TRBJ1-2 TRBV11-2 TGTGCCAGCAGCCTTGACAGAACCCACTATGGCTACACCTTC CASSLDRTHYGYTF
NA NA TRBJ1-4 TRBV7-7 TGTGCCAGCAGCTCTGGACGGGGAACTAATGAAAAACTGTTTTTT CASSSGRGTNEKLFF
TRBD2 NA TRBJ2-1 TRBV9 TGTGCCAGCAGCGGTAGCGGGGGGGTCTCCAGCAATGAGCAGTTCTTC CASSGSGGVSSNEQFF
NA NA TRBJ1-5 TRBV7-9 TGTGCCACCTCGCCCGGGAGAAGCAATCAGCCCCAGCATTTT CATSPGRSNQPQHF
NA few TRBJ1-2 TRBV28 TGTGCCAGCAGTGCAGGGGACTATGGCTACACCTTC CASSAGDYGYTF
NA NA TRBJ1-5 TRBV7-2 TGTGCCAGCAGCTTAGACGGAGGACAGCCCCAGCATTTT CASSLDGGQPQHF
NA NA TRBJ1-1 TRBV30 TGTGCCTGGACAGGGGACACTGAAGCTTTCTTT CAWTGDTEAFF
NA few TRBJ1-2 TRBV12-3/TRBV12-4 TGTGCCAGCAGTTTACGCACTTACTATGGCTACACCTTC CASSLRTYYGYTF
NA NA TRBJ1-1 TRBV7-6 TGTGCCAGCAGCTTAGGGCCTTCCACTGAAGCTTTCTTT CASSLGPSTEAFF
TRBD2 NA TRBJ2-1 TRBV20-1 TGCAGTGCTCTCCGGGACTACGAGCAGTTCTTC CSALRDYEQFF
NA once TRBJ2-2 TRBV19 TGTGCCAGTAGTATAGAAAGCTCCGGGGAGCTGTTTTTT CASSIESSGELFF
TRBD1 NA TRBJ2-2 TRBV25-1 TGTGCCAGCAGTGAATATGGGACAGACACAATGAACACCGGGGAGCTGTTTTTT CASSEYGTDTMNTGELFF
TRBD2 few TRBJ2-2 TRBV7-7 TGTGCCAGCAGCTTAGAAGGCGGGGGGGCCACCGGGGAGCTGTTTTTT CASSLEGGGATGELFF
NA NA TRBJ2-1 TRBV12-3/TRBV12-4 TGTGCCAGTAGCGGTAGCTCCTACAATGAGCAGTTCTTC CASSGSSYNEQFF
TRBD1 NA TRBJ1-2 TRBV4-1 TGCGCCAGCAGCCAACCGACGACAGGGAGTTATGGCTACACCTTC CASSQPTTGSYGYTF
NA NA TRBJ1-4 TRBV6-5 TGTGCCAGCAGCCTCGGGATGCGGGGTGAAAAACTGTTTTTT CASSLGMRGEKLFF
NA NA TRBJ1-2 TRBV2 TGTGCCAGCAGTGAAGTTTTAGGGGGAGGGAACTATGGCTACACCTTC CASSEVLGGGNYGYTF
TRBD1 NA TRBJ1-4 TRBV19 TGTGCCAGTAACCCTACGGACAGGGGTAATGAAAAACTGTTTTTT CASNPTDRGNEKLFF
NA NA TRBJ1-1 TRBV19 TGTGCCAGTAGTATCCCCTTTACAGGAAACACTGAAGCTTTCTTT CASSIPFTGNTEAFF
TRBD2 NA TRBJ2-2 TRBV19 TGTGCCAGTACCGGTGTGCCCGGGGGGGTATACACCGGGGAGCTGTTTTTT CASTGVPGGVYTGELFF
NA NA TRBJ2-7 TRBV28 TGTGCCAGCAGTTTAGGAGGGGATCGTGAGCAGTACTTC CASSLGGDREQYF
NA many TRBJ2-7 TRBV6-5 TGTGCCAGCAGCTACTCCGGGACACAGACCTACGAGCAGTACTTC CASSYSGTQTYEQYF
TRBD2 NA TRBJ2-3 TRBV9 TGTGCCAGCAGCGAGGGACTAGCGGGGGGGTTTGGCACAGATACGCAGTATTTT CASSEGLAGGFGTDTQYF
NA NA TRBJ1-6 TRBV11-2 TGTGCCAGCAGCCCAAGGATGGTCGGGGATCGAGATAATTCACCCCTCCACTTT CASSPRMVGDRDNSPLHF
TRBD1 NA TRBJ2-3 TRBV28 TGTGCCAGCAGTTTATGGACAGGGGATACAGATACGCAGTATTTT CASSLWTGDTDTQYF
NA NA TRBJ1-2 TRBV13 TGTGCCAGCAGCTTAGGCGATGGAGACTATGGCTACACCTTC CASSLGDGDYGYTF
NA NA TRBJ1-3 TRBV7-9 TGTGCCAGCAGCCAAACAGGCCGAGCCTCTGGAAACACCATATATTTT CASSQTGRASGNTIYF
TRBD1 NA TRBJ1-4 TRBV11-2 TGTGCCAGCAGCTTGGGACAGCCTGCAACTAATGAAAAACTGTTTTTT CASSLGQPATNEKLFF
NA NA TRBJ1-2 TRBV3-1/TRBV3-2 TGTGCCAGCAGCGAACGGACAGCTCGCGGCTACACCTTC CASSERTARGYTF
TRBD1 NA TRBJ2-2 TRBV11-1 TGTGCCAGCAGCTTATTGTCAGGGGGTATCGGGGAGCTGTTTTTT CASSLLSGGIGELFF
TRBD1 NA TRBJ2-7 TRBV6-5 TGTGCCAGCAGCGACAGGGGCCTCTACGAGCAGTACTTC CASSDRGLYEQYF
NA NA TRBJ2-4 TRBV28 TGTGCCAGCAGTTTGGGCACAGGTCTAGCCAAAAACATTCAGTACTTC CASSLGTGLAKNIQYF
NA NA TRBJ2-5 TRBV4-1 TGCGCCAGCAGCCAAAGGCGATACAGCCAAGAGACCCAGTACTTC CASSQRRYSQETQYF
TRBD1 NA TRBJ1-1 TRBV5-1 TGCGCCAGCAGCATGGGACAGGGGGCCGGAAGGGCTGAAGCTTTCTTT CASSMGQGAGRAEAFF
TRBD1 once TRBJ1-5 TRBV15 TGTGCCACTAAAAAGGACAGGGGACTAGGTCAGCCCCAGCATTTT CATKKDRGLGQPQHF
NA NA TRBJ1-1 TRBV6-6 TGTGCCAGCAGTTACAGGGGCAGGCCTGAAGCTTTCTTT CASSYRGRPEAFF